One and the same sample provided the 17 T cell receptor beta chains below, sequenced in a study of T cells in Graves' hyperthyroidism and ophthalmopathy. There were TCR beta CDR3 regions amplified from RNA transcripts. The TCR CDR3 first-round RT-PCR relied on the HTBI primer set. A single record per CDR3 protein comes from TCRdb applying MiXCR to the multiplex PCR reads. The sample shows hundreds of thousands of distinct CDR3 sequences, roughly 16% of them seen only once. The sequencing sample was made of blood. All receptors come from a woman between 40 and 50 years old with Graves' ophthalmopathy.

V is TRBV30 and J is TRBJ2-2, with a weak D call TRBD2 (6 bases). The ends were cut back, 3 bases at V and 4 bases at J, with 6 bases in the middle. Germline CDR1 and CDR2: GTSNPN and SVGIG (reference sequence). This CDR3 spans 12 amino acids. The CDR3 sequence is CAWRRGTGELFF. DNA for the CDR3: TGTGCCTGGAGGCGGGGCACCGGGGAGCTGTTTTTT.

CDR3 bases: TGTGCCAGCAGTAACACAGGGGGCGCCAACTATGGCTACACCTTC. Its translation: CASSNTGGANYGYTF. The chain uses TRBV28 and TRBJ1-2; 9 nucleotides match TRBD1. The J segment lost 2 bases and the V segment lost 5 bases, leaving 6 bases of the junction unmatched. Per the germline V gene, CDR1 is MDHEN and CDR2 is SYDVKM. The CDR3 consists of 15 residues.

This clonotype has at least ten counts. The CDR3 region has the DNA TGCGCCAGCAGCGCGGACGGGGGAAACTACGAGCAGTACTTC. This codes for CASSADGGNYEQYF. This rearrangement joins TRBV5-1 to TRBJ2-7; weak D call: TRBD2 (6 bases). In germline, CDR1 is SGHRS, CDR2 YFSETQ. The V end lost 4 bases, the J end lost 3 bases, and 14 bases lay between the germline ends. This CDR3 comprises 14 residues.

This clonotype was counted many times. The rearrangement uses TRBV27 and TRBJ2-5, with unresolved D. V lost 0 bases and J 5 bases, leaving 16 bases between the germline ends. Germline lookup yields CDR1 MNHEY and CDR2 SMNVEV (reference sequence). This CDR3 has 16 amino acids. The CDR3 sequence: CASSLSPRLGVETQYF. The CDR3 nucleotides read TGTGCCAGCAGTTTATCACCTCGACTGGGTGTGGAGACCCAGTACTTC.

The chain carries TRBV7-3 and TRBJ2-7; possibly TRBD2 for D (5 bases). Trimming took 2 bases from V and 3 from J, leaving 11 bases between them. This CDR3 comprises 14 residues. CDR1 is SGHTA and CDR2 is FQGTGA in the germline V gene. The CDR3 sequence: CASSLADGDYEQYF. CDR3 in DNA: TGTGCCAGCAGCTTAGCCGACGGGGACTACGAGCAGTACTTC.

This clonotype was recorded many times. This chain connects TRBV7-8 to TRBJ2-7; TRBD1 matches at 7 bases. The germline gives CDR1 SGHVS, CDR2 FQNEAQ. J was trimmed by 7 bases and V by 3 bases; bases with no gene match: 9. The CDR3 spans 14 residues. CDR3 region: CASSFRTGLGEQYF. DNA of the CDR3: TGTGCCAGCAGCTTTAGGACAGGACTGGGGGAGCAGTACTTC.

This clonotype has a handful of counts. CDR3 nucleotide sequence: TGTGCCAGCAGTTACACCCTGGGAGGCGACTATGGCTACACCTTC. This sequence encodes CASSYTLGGDYGYTF. The chain joins TRBV6-1 to TRBJ1-2; D gene unclear. Looked up from germline, CDR1 is MNHNS and CDR2 is SASEGT. The CDR3 runs to 15 residues. V shed 5 bases and J shed 3 bases, with 16 bases lying between them.

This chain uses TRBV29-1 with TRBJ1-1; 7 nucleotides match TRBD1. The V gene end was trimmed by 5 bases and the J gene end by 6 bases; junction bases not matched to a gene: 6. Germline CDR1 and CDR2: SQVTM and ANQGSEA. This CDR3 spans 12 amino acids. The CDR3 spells CSVSDRLAEAFF. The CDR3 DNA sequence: TGCAGCGTTTCGGACAGGCTAGCTGAAGCTTTCTTT.

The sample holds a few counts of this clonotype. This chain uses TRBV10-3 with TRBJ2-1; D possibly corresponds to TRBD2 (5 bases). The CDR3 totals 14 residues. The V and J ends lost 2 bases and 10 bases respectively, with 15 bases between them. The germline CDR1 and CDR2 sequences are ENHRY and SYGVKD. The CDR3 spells CAISERARSGEQFF. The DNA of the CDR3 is TGTGCCATCAGTGAGCGGGCCCGTTCGGGGGAGCAGTTCTTC.

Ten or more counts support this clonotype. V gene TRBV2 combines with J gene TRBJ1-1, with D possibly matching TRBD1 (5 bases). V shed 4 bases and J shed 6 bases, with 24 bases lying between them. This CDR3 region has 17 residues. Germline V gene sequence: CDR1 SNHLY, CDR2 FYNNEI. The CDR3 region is CASSAGSGAGGYAEAFF. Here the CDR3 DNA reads TGTGCCAGCAGTGCGGGCAGTGGGGCCGGAGGGTACGCTGAAGCTTTCTTT.

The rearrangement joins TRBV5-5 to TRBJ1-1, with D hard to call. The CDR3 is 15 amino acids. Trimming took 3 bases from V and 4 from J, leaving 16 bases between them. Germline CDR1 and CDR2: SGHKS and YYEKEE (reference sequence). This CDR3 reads CASSWMGPWVTEAFF. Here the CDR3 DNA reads TGTGCCAGCAGCTGGATGGGCCCGTGGGTCACTGAAGCTTTCTTT.

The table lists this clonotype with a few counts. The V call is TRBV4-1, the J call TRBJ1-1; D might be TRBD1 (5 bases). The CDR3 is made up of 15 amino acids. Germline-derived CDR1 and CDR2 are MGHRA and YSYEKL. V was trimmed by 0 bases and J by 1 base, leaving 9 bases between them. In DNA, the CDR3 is TGCGCCAGCAGCCAAGATTGGGGCAGGAACACTGAAGCTTTCTTT. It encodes CASSQDWGRNTEAFF.

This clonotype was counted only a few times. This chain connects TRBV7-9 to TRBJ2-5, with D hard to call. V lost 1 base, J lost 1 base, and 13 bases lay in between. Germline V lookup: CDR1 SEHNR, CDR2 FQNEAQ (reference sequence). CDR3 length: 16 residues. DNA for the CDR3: TGTGCCAGCAGCTTAGAAGGCGTCGGGTTCCAAGAGACCCAGTACTTC. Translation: CASSLEGVGFQETQYF.

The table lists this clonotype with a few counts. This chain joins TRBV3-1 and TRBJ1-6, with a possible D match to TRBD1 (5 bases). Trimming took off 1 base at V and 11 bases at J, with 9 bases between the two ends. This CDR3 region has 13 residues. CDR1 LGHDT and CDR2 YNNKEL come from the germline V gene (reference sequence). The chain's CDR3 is CASSQGRGPPLHF. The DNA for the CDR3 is TGTGCCAGCAGCCAAGGGAGGGGCCCACCCCTCCACTTT.

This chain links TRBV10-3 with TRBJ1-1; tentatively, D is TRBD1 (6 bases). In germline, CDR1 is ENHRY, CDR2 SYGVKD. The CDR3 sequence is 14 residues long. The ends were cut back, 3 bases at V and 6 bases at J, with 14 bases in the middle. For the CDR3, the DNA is TGTGCCATCAGTGATTTGGGGGCACCGTCTGAAGCTTTCTTT. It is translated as CAISDLGAPSEAFF.

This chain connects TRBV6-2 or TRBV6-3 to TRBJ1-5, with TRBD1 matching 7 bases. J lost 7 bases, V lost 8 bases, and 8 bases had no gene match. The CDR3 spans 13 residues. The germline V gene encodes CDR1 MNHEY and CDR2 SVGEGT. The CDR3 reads CASATGVKQPQHF. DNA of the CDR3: TGTGCCAGCGCTACAGGGGTGAAGCAGCCCCAGCATTTT.

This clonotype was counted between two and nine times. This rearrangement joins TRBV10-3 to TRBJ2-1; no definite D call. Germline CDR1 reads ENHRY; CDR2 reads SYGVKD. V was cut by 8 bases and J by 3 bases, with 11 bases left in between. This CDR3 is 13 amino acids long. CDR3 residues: CAIQEGNYNEQFF. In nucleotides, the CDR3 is TGTGCCATCCAGGAAGGGAACTACAATGAGCAGTTCTTC.